This T cell receptor (beta chain) was sequenced for a study of T cell changes during pregnancy in multiple sclerosis (dated by TCRdb to the late 2010s). Describing the broader study: The study examined how the T cell repertoire changed over the course of pregnancy in women with multiple sclerosis.

Comments on this clone: Which antigen it targets is not known. No qualities accompany the bases; no much larger clone lies one base away.

The library relied on the immunoSEQ multiplex PCR assay. The immuneACCESS repertoire file appears here via TCRdb, limited to in-frame rearrangements. These files lack a portion of the clones; in checked studies, under half of the deficit traces to unresolved V genes, and the cause of the others is not known. The sample table holds about 67,000 clones, of which approximately 90% were seen once. The ten largest clones take up around 1.6% of the sample. Taken from cysteine to phenylalanine, the CDR3 has 16 residues. The CDR3 DNA has 48 bases and is translated from base 1. In the germline V gene, CDR1 corresponds to KGHSH and CDR2 to LQKENI. Ends trimmed: V by 3 bases, J by 0 bases; bases unmatched to a gene: 4.

The chain couples TRBV18 to TRBJ2-3; TRBD2 aligns with 9 central bases. The sequence was obtained from a female donor with multiple sclerosis, enrolled in a pregnancy study. Source: peripheral blood, taken after pregnancy. The CDR3 amino acid sequence is: CASSPRLAASTDTQYF. The DNA sequence is as follows: TGTGCCAGCTCACCGAGACTAGCGGCCAGCACAGATACGCAGTATTTT.